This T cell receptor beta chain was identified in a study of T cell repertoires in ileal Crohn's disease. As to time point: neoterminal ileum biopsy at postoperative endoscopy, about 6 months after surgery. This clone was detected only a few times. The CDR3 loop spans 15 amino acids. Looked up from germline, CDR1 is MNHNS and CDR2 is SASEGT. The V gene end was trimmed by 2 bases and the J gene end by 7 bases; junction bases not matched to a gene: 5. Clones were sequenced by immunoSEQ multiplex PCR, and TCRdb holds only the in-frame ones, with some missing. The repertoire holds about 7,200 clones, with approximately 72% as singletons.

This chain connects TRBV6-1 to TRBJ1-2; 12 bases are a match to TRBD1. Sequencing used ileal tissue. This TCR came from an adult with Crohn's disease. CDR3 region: CASSERDRGRGGYTF. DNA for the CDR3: TGTGCCAGCAGTGAAAGGGACAGGGGGCGCGGTGGCTACACCTTC.